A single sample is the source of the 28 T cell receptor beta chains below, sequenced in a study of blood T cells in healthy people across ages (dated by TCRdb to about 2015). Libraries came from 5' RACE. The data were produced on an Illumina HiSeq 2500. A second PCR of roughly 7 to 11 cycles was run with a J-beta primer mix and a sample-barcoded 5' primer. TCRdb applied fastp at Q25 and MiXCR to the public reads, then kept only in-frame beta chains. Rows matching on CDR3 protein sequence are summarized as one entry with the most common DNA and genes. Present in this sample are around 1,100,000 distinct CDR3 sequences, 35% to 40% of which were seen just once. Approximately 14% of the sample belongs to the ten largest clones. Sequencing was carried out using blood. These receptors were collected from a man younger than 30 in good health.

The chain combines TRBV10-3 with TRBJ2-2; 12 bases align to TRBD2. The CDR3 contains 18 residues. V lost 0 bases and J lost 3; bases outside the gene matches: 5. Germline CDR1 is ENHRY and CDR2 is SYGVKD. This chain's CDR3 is CAISESASGGADTGELFF. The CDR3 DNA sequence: TGTGCCATCAGTGAGTCGGCTAGCGGGGGGGCCGACACCGGGGAGCTGTTTTTT.

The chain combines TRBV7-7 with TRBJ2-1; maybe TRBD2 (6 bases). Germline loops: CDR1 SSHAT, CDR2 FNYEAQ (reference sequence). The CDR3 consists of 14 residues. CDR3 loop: CVSSSGTLGNEQFF. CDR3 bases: TGTGTTAGCAGCTCGGGGACTTTGGGCAATGAGCAGTTCTTC. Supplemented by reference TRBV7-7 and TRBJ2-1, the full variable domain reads GAGVSQSPRYKVTKRGQDVTLRCDPISSHATLYWYQQALGQGPEFLTYFNYEAQPDKSGLPSDRFSAERPEGSISTLTIQRTEQRDSAMYRCVSSSGTLGNEQFFGPGTRLTVL.

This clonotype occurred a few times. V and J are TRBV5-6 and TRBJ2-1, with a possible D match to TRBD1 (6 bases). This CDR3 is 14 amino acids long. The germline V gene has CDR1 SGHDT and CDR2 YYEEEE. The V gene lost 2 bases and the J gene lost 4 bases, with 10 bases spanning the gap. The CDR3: CASSFGGRYNEQFF. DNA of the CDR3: TGTGCCAGCAGCTTTGGGGGCCGGTACAATGAGCAGTTCTTC.

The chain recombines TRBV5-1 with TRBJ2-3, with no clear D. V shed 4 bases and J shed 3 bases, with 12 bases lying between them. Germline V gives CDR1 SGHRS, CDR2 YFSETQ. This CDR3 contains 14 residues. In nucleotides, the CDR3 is TGCGCCAGCAGCACAACTGACCATACAGATACGCAGTATTTT. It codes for CASSTTDHTDTQYF.

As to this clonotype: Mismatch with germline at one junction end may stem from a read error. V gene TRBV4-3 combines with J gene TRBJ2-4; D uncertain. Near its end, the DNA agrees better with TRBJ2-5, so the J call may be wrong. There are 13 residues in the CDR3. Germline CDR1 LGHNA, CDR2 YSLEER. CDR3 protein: CASSQDWQETQYF. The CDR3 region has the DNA TGCGCCAGCAGTCAAGACTGGCAAGAGACCCAGTACTTC.

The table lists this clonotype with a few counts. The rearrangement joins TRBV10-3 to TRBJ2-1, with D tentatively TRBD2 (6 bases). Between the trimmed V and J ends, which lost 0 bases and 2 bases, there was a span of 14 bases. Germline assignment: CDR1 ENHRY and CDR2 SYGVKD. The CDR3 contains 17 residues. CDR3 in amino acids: CAISESMSGGTYNEQFF. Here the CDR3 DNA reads TGTGCCATCAGTGAGTCGATGTCCGGGGGAACCTACAATGAGCAGTTCTTC.

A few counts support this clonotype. This CDR3 is CASSPSQGGGELFF. CDR3 coding DNA: TGTGCCAGCAGTCCCTCACAGGGCGGCGGGGAGCTGTTTTTT. This sequence joins TRBV12-3 or TRBV12-4 and TRBJ2-2; maybe TRBD1 (6 bases). The CDR3 is made up of 14 amino acids. V was shortened by 5 bases and J by 7 bases, with 14 bases between the two germline ends.

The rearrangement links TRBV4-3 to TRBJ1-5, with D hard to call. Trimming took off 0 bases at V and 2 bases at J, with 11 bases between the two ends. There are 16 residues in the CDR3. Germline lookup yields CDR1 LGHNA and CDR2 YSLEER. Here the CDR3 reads CASSQDPGLGNQPQHF. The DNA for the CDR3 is TGCGCCAGCAGCCAAGATCCCGGGCTGGGCAATCAGCCCCAGCATTTT.

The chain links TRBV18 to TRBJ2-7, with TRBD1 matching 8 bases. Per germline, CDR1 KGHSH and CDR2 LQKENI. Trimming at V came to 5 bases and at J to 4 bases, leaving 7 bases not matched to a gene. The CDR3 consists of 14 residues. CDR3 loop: CASSESGGGYEQYF. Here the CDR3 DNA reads TGTGCCAGCTCAGAATCAGGGGGCGGTTACGAGCAGTACTTC.

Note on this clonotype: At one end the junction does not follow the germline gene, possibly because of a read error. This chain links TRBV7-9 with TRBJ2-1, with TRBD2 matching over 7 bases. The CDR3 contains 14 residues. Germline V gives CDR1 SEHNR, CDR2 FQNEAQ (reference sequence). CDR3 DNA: TGTGTCAGCAGCTTTGACGGACTAGTTTTGGAGCAGTTCTTC. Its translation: CVSSFDGLVLEQFF.

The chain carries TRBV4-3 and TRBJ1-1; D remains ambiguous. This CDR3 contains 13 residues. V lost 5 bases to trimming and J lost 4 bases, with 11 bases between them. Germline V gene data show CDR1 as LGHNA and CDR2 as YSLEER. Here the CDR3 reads CASSANSGTEAFF. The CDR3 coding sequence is TGCGCCAGCAGCGCTAACTCGGGCACTGAAGCTTTCTTT.

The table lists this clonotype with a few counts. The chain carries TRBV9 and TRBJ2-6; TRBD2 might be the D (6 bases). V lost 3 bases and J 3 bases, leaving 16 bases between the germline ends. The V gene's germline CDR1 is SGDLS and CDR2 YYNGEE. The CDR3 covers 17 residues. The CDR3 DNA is TGTGCCAGCAGCGAGGCCCCCCGGGGAGGTGGGGCCAACGTCCTGACTTTC. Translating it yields CASSEAPRGGGANVLTF.

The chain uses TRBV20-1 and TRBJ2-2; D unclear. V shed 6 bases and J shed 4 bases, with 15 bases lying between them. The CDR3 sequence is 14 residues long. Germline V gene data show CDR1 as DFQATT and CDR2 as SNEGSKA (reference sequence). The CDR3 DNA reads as TGCAGTGCGAATCCGCCCAAACCCACCGGGGAGCTGTTTTTT. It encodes CSANPPKPTGELFF.

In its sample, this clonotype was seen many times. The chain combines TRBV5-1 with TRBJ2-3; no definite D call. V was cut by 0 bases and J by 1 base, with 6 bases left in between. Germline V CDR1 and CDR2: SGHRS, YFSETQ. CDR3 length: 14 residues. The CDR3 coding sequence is TGCGCCAGCAGCTTGGACTCCCGCACAGATACGCAGTATTTT. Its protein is CASSLDSRTDTQYF.

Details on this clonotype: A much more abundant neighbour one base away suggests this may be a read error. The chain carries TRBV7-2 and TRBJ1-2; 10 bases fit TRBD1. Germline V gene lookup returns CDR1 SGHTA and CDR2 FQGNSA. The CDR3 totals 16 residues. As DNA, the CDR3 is TGTCCCAGCAGCTTAGCTGGGACAGGGGTTCAGAATGGCTACACCTTC. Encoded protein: CPSSLAGTGVQNGYTF.

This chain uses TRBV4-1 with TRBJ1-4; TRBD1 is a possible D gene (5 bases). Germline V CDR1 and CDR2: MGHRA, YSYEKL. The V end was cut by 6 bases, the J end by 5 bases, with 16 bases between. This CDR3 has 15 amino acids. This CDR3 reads CASRNPGRRNEKLFF. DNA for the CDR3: TGCGCCAGCAGGAACCCGGGGCGGAGAAATGAAAAACTGTTTTTT.

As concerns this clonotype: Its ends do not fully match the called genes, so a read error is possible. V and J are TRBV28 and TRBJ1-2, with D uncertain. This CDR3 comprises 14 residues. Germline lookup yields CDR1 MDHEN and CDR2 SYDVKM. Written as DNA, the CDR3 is TGTGCCAGCAGTTTATTGGGCAGGTTAGGCGGCTACACCTTT. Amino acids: CASSLLGRLGGYTF.

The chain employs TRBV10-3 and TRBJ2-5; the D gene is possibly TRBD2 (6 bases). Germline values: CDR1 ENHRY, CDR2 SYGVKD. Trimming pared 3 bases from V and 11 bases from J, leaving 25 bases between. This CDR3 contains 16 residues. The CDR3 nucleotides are TGTGCCATCAGTGATGGCGGGGCCCTAGAAGGCAATGAGCAGTACTTC. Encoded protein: CAISDGGALEGNEQYF.

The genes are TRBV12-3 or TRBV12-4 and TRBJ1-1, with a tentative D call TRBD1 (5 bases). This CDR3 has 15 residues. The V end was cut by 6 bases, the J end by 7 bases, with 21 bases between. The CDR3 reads CASSRGGGGLREAFF. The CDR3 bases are TGTGCCAGCAGCCGTGGGGGTGGAGGGCTCCGTGAAGCTTTCTTT.

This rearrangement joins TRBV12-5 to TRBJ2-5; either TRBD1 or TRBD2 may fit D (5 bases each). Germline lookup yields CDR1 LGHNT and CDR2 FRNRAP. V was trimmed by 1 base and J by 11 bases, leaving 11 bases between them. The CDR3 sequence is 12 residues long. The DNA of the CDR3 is TGTGCTAGTGGTTTGGGGGGGAATGAGCAGTACTTC. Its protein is CASGLGGNEQYF.

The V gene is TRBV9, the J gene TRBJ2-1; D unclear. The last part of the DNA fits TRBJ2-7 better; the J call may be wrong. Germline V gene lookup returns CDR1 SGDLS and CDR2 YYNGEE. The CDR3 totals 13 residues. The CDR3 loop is CASGRVGYNEQYF. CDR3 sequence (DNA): TGTGCCAGCGGAAGGGTAGGGTACAATGAGCAGTACTTC.

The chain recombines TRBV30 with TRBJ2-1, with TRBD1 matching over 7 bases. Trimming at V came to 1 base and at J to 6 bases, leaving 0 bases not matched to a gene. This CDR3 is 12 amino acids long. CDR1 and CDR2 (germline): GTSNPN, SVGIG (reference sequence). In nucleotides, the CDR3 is TGTGCCTGGAGTGGGACAGGCAATGAGCAGTTCTTC. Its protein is CAWSGTGNEQFF. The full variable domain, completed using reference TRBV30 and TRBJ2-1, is SQTIHQWPATLVQPVGSPLSLECTVEGTSNPNLYWYRQAAGRGLQLLFYSVGIGQISSEVPQNLSASRPQDRQFILSSKKLLLSDSGFYLCAWSGTGNEQFFGPGTRLTVL.

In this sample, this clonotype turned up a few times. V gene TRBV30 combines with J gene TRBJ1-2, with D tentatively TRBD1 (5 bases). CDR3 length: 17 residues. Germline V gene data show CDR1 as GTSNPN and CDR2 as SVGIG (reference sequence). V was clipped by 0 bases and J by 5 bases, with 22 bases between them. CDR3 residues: CAWSVPGTQRRNYGYTF. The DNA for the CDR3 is TGTGCCTGGAGTGTACCGGGGACCCAGAGAAGGAATTATGGCTACACCTTC.

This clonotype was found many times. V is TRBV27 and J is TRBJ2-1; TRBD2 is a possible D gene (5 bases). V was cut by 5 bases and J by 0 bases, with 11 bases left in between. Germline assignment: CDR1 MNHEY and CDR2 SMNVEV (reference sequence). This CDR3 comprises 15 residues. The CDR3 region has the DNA TGTGCCAGCAGTCTACTTGGGAGCTCCTACAATGAGCAGTTCTTC. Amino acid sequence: CASSLLGSSYNEQFF.

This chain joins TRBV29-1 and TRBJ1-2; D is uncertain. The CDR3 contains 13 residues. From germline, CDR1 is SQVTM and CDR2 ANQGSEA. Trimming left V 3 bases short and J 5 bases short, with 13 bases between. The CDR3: CSVDKGPEYGYTF. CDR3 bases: TGCAGCGTTGACAAGGGCCCGGAATATGGCTACACCTTC. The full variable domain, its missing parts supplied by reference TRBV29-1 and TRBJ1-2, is SAVISQKPSRDICQRGTSLTIQCQVDSQVTMMFWYRQQPGQSLTLIATANQGSEATYESGFVIDKFPISRPNLTFSTLTVSNMSPEDSSIYLCSVDKGPEYGYTFGSGTRLTVV.

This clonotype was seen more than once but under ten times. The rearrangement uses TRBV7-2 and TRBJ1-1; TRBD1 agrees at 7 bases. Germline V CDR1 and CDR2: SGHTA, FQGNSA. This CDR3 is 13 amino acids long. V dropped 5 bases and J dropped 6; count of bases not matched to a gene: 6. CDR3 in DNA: TGTGCCAGCAGCCTTGGGACAGTCCCTGAAGCTTTCTTT. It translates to CASSLGTVPEAFF.

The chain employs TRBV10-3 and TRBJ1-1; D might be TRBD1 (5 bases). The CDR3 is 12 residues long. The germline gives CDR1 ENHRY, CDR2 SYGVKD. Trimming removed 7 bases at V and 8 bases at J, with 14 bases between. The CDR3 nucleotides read TGTGCCATCATGGGGACCCGCATGGAAGCTTTCTTT. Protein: CAIMGTRMEAFF.

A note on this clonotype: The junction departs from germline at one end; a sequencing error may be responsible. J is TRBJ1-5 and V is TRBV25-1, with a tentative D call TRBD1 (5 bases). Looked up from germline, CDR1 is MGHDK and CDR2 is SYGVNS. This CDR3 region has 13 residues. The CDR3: CVSSGQGEQPQHF. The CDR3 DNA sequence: TGTGTCAGCAGTGGGCAGGGAGAACAGCCCCAGCATTTT.